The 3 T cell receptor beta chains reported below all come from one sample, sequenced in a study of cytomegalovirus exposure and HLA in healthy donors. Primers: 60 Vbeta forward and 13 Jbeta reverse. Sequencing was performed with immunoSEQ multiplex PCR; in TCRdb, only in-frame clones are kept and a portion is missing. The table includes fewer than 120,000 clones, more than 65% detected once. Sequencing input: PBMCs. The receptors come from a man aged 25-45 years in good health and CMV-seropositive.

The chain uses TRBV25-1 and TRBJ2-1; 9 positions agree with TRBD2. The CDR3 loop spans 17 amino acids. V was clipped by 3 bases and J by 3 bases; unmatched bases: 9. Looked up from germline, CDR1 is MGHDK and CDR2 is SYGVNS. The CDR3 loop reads CASSDLSTSGHYNEQFF. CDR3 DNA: TGTGCCAGCAGTGATCTTTCGACTAGCGGCCACTACAATGAGCAGTTCTTC.

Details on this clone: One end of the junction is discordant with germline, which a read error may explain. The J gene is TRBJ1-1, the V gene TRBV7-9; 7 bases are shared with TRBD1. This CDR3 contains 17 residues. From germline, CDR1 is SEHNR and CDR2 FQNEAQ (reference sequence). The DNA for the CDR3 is TGTTCCAGCAGCTCTCCTTTACAGGGGCGGGATAACACTGAAGCTTTCTTT. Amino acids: CSSSSPLQGRDNTEAFF.

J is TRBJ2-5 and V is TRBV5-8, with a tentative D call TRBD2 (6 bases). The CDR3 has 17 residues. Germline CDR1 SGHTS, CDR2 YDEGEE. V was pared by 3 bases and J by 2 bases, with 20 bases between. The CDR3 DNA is TGTGCCAGCAGCTCGGGGTCCGGGACGGGGGTACAAGAGACCCAGTACTTC. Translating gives CASSSGSGTGVQETQYF.